This T cell receptor beta chain derives from a study of Ad26.COV2.S vaccination and SARS-CoV-2 variants. Overall study: Recipients of Ad26.COV2.S got it intramuscularly, once or twice 56 days apart.

Libraries were prepared by immunoSEQ multiplex PCR; TCRdb keeps only in-frame clonotypes and omits some of them. The sample comprises some 500,000 clones, approximately 89% of which are singletons, and 2.5% to 3% rests with the top ten. The germline V gene has CDR1 SEHNR and CDR2 FQNEAQ (reference sequence). CDR3 length equals 16 residues. V gave up 5 bases and J gave up 7 bases, with 20 bases separating them. Treatment meaning: roughly 19 received Ad26.COV2.S at low or high dose, single or two shots; several received placebo; per-sample allocation not given. Sampling happened 63 days after the first vaccine or placebo injection.

The chain has TRBV7-9 and TRBJ1-4; no definite D call. This clonotype was sampled from a person between 18 and 59 years old who received the Ad26.COV2.S COVID-19 vaccine or a placebo. This material consisted of peripheral blood, taken in a trial of Ad26.COV2.S vaccine versus placebo. DNA of the CDR3: TGTGCCAGCAGCCCAATTCCGGCATTTGGCGGTGAAAAACTGTTTTTT. This sequence encodes CASSPIPAFGGEKLFF.